This TCR beta chain is from a study of neurological immune-mediated disorders. Germline V gene sequence: CDR1 MGHRA, CDR2 YSYEKL. Trimming removed 0 bases from V and 1 base from J, with 7 bases in between. This CDR3 is 14 amino acids long. From the 5' RACE reads, TCRdb called clonotypes with MiXCR, one entry per CDR3 protein. The sample lists just over 30,000 distinct CDR3 sequences, under 5% occurring once. This clonotype appeared many times. Maryland, USA blood bank volunteers served as healthy controls. Sorted libraries used 800,000 to 1,000,000 CD4+ or CD8+ T cells. This chain connects TRBV4-1 to TRBJ2-7, with no clear D. The receptor's source is a woman in her 40s in good health. The specimen sequenced was CD4+ T cells from blood. DNA for the CDR3: TGCGCCAGCAGCCAAGAGGCGCGGTCCTACGAGCAGTACTTC. It codes for CASSQEARSYEQYF.